This T cell receptor beta chain derives from a study of blood T cell repertoires in COVID-19. For the study at large: Samples representing acute and convalescent COVID-19 were sourced from the United States, Italy and Spain. In each case, the material was cDNA or gDNA derived from T cells, B-cell-depleted T cells, or PBMCs.

CDR1 is LNHDA, CDR2 SQIVND, per germline (reference sequence). The V end was cut by 7 bases, the J end by 8 bases, with 20 bases between. The CDR3 has 15 amino acids. Per the authors' pipeline: Reference gene primer amplification in the assay estimated nucleated cell counts. Clones were read by immunoSEQ multiplex PCR, and TCRdb kept only the in-frame ones, dropping some. V and J calls and clone size are given by that table; D and trimming were obtained from the DNA. The sample has about 140,000 clones, approximately 84% seen once. This chain uses TRBV19 with TRBJ2-2, with no clear D. The receptor was isolated from a human donor in a cohort sampled during active COVID-19. Sequenced sample: peripheral blood. The CDR3 sequence is CASTPGRLMRGELFF. In nucleotides, the CDR3 is TGTGCCAGTACCCCGGGTCGGCTTATGAGGGGGGAGCTGTTTTTT.